The clone carrying this TCR beta chain showed up just a few times. Its antigen is not known. This record belongs to a study of vaccination and CD4 T cells after COVID-19. Sequence data for DNA of cultured CD4+ T cells were generated by the Oncomine TCR Beta short-read assay. TCRdb re-derived calls from the PCR reads in MiXCR, one entry per CDR3 protein. This table has roughly 14,000 distinct CDR3 sequences, about 38% appearing once. Treatment: approximately 11-day PBMC culture with coronavirus spike peptide pools or control peptides (ViraFEST assay). The sequencing sample was made of cultured CD4+ T cells from blood. This receptor was obtained from a human donor with COVID-19.

This CDR3 reads CASSIYDSPNYGYTF. The CDR3 DNA sequence: TGTGCCAGTAGTATTTATGACAGCCCTAACTATGGCTACACCTTC. J is TRBJ1-2 and V is TRBV19; possibly TRBD1 for D (5 bases). The V end was cut by 3 bases, the J end by 0 bases, with 11 bases between. This CDR3 comprises 15 residues. The germline V gene has CDR1 LNHDA and CDR2 SQIVND (reference sequence).